This T cell receptor beta chain is from a study of T-cell reconstitution after alpha-beta-depleted transplantation in children. Study findings and constraints: Roughly two months post-transplant, alpha-beta T cells reportedly originated from several hundred graft clones that had expanded. Hyperexpanded clones declined; after one year, newly produced T cells mostly supplied diversity. Diversity of TCRbeta at day 60 was high in some patients, arising from surviving recipient T cells and thymic progenitors.

Unique molecular identifiers tagged the TCRbeta library. Each CDR3 protein gets one entry after TCRdb re-called the PCR reads with MiXCR. Of a few hundred thousand distinct CDR3 sequences detected, 13% appear once; the ten largest clones hold 2.2%. This CDR3 is 18 amino acids long. V lost 4 bases, J lost 6 bases, and 26 bases lay in between. Germline-derived CDR1 and CDR2 are LGHNA and YSLEER. This clonotype was seen many times. Its antigen is as yet unknown. Source: PBMCs, mostly from graft donor cells, taken 360 days after TCRalphabeta/CD19-depleted stem cell transplant. The chain combines TRBV4-3 with TRBJ2-3; D may be TRBD2 (5 bases). This receptor was taken from a male patient aged 10-17 years who had a stem cell transplant for acute myeloid leukemia, so the T cells may come from the graft donor. CDR3 bases: TGCGCCAGCAGCCCAAACTCCCCCTGGGAGCAGCCGAGGGATACGCAGTATTTT. It yields the protein CASSPNSPWEQPRDTQYF.